This TCR beta chain was sequenced in a study of regulatory T cells in long-lasting Graves disease. Sample time point: newly diagnosed GD, antithyroid drugs for less than 3 months. PBMC-derived RNA was used for the TCR library. This clonotype was recorded at least ten times. Per the germline V gene, CDR1 is SGHAT and CDR2 is FQDESV (reference sequence). The CDR3 loop spans 15 amino acids. V was cut by 5 bases and J by 6 bases, with 19 bases left in between. Construction of TCR beta libraries relied on iRepertoire HTBI primers and on Arm-PCR targeting CDR3 regions. In the original workflow: Across the samples, identification revealed roughly 56 TRBV and 11 to 15 TRBJ segments. Using its own MiXCR run on the multiplex PCR reads, TCRdb lists one record per CDR3 protein. TCRdb, not the original authors, processed these V and J calls. The table shows roughly 320,000 distinct CDR3 sequences, with around 15% occurring only once.

The same sample was also studied in work on T cells in Graves' hyperthyroidism and ophthalmopathy.

Here the sequenced sample was peripheral blood mononuclear cells (PBMCs), taken at new diagnosis, from a patient treated with antithyroid drugs. The clonotype was recovered from a man between 40 and 49 years old with Graves disease. V is TRBV11-1 and J is TRBJ1-2; D remains ambiguous. CDR3 amino acids: CASSRRVSVVDGYTF. The CDR3 region has the DNA TGTGCCAGCAGCCGGAGGGTGTCAGTGGTAGATGGCTACACCTTC.